This T cell receptor beta chain was identified during a study of PD-1 blockade in classical Hodgkin lymphoma. The overall study: Patients were treated with nivolumab at 3 mg/kg, and this was given intravenously every 2 weeks. General observations from the study: Diversity similar to that of newly diagnosed patients was seen at baseline in complete responders. According to reports, newly diagnosed patients had lower baseline TCR diversity than healthy donors, and relapsed/refractory patients had lower baseline TCR diversity still.

Of note for this clone: Its target is unknown.

The CDR3 is 14 amino acids. Germline loops: CDR1 MNHEY, CDR2 SVGAGI. The ends were cut back, 0 bases at V and 2 bases at J, with 5 bases in the middle. Sequenced by immunoSEQ multiplex PCR; TCRdb stores in-frame clones only, minus some. The sample contains around 13,000 clones, 70% to 85% of which appear only once. After autologous stem cell transplantation all patients relapsed, and prior brentuximab vedotin exposure differed between cohorts. This clonotype originated in a human donor with classical Hodgkin lymphoma. This chain connects TRBV6-5 to TRBJ2-1; D is uncertain. The source material was peripheral blood mononuclear cells (PBMCs), sampled at baseline. In DNA, the CDR3 is TGTGCCAGCAGTTACTCGACGGCCTACAATGAGCAGTTCTTC. Its protein product is CASSYSTAYNEQFF.